A selection of T cell receptor beta chains follows, all from one sample in a study of blood T cell repertoires in COVID-19. Repertoires were generated with immunoSEQ multiplex PCR, while TCRdb's copy carries only in-frame clones and drops some. This sample yields around 140,000 clones, of which approximately 88% are seen a single time; about 1.7% belongs to the top ten. The material sequenced was peripheral blood. Receptors originate from a woman aged 45-65 years with acute or convalescent COVID-19. Both conserved end residues are part of each CDR3. A D gene is named only where the DNA matches it firmly. Not all rows give a size; the values are once, few, many and, for expanded clones, a class.

size	J	D	V	DNA	CDR3
-	TRBJ1-5	TRBD1	TRBV15	TGTGCCACCAGCAGCGGACAGGGAAATCAGCCCCAGCATTTT	CATSSGQGNQPQHF
once	TRBJ1-1	TRBD1	TRBV6-5	TGTGCCAGCAAAGCTAACAGGGGGAACACTGAAGCTTTCTTT	CASKANRGNTEAFF
-	TRBJ2-3	TRBD2	TRBV7-3	TGTGCCAGCAGCCCAAGACTAGCGGAACCCACAGATACGCAGTATTTT	CASSPRLAEPTDTQYF
-	TRBJ2-7	TRBD2	TRBV9	TGTGCCAGCAGTAGGACTAGCGGCTACGAGCAGTACTTC	CASSRTSGYEQYF
-	TRBJ1-3	TRBD1	TRBV19	TGTGCCAGTAGTTCTGGGACAGCTGGAAACACCATATATTTT	CASSSGTAGNTIYF
-	TRBJ2-1	TRBD2	TRBV7-3	TGTGCCAGCAGCTGGGGCGGGGGCTCCTACAATGAGCAGTTCTTC	CASSWGGGSYNEQFF
-	TRBJ2-1	TRBD1	TRBV4-2	TGTGCCAGCAGCCAATTTGAGACAGGGAGTATTCACAATGAGCAGTTCTTC	CASSQFETGSIHNEQFF
-	TRBJ2-3	TRBD2	TRBV2	TGTGCCGGAAAGACTAGCGGGGGGGCAGGAGATACGCAGTATTTT	CAGKTSGGAGDTQYF
-	TRBJ2-7	-	TRBV15	TGTGCCACCAGCAAAGGACAGCGAACCTCCTACGAGCAGTACTTC	CATSKGQRTSYEQYF
-	TRBJ1-6	-	TRBV7-8	TGTGCCAGCAGCGGAGTGGGGGGAGGCGTTAATTCACCCCTCCACTTT	CASSGVGGGVNSPLHF
-	TRBJ2-7	-	TRBV2	TGTGCCAGCAGCCGGGTTGGCGAGCAGTACTTC	CASSRVGEQYF
-	TRBJ2-1	TRBD2	TRBV7-9	TGTGCCAGCAGCCTCTACCGAAGACTAGCGGTCTACAATGAGCAGTTCTTC	CASSLYRRLAVYNEQFF
-	TRBJ1-2	-	TRBV12-3/TRBV12-4	TGTGCCAGCAGTATCAGGGTTACCTATGGCTACACCTTC	CASSIRVTYGYTF
-	TRBJ2-1	-	TRBV2	TGTGCCAGCAGTGAAGGACAGTCCAGCTCCTACAATGAGCAGTTCTTC	CASSEGQSSSYNEQFF
-	TRBJ2-7	TRBD1	TRBV18	TGTGCCAGCTCACCACCCGGGACAGGGGGCTTACGGTACGAGCAGTACTTC	CASSPPGTGGLRYEQYF
few	TRBJ1-1	-	TRBV6-5	TGTGCCAGCAGTTACACCAGGGGAACTGAAGCTTTCTTT	CASSYTRGTEAFF
-	TRBJ2-2	-	TRBV7-9	TGTGCCAGCAGTTCCTGGGGGGACGGAGGGCTGTTTTTT	CASSSWGDGGLFF
-	TRBJ1-1	-	TRBV2	TGTGCCAGCAAAGAAGGGAGTCGTGGTACTGAAGCTTTCTTT	CASKEGSRGTEAFF